This T cell receptor beta chain was retrieved from a study of shared clonotypes between healthy human individuals. As for the study in general: Participating donors consisted of a couple of women and a few men aged 18 to 49.

Per the study methods: Filtering of immunoSEQ junctional sequences could not match full-length read filtering. Data came from immunoSEQ multiplex PCR; TCRdb stores just in-frame clones and leaves some out. D and trimming were read from the DNA, whereas the V and J calls and clone size are those reported in that table. This table has millions of clones, roughly 92% appearing once. The CDR3 consists of 14 residues. V shed 9 bases, J shed 3 bases, and the junction held 6 bases outside the gene matches. The chain is built from TRBV23-1 and TRBJ1-1; 11 positions agree with TRBD1. TRBV23-1 is known as an ORF, though its function is uncertain. The TCR was taken from a man aged 18-30 years in good health. Sequenced sample: naive CD4+ T cells sorted from blood. Sample subset: CD45RA+ positively selected. The CDR3 region is CASRGGQGDTEAFF. The CDR3, as DNA: TGCGCCAGTCGGGGGGGACAGGGGGACACTGAAGCTTTCTTT.